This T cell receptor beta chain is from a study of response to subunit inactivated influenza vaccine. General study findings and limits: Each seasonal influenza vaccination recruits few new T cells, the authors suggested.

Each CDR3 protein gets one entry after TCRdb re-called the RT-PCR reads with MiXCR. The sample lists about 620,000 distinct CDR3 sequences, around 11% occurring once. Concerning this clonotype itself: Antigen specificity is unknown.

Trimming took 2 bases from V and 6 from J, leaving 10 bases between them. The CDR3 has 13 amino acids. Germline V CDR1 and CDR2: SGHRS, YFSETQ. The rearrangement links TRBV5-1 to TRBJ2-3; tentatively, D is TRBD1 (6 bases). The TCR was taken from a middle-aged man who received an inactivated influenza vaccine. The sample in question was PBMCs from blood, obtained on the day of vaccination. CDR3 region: CASSFIQGDTQYF. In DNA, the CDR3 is TGCGCCAGCAGCTTTATACAGGGTGATACGCAGTATTTT.